This passage covers 7 T cell receptor beta chains from one sample sequenced in a study of T cells in tumors after PD-1 blockade. Only in-frame clones appear in the TCRdb table, and some are missing; sequencing was by immunoSEQ multiplex PCR. The sample carries fewer than 40,000 clones, 73% recorded once. The sample consisted of PBMCs, taken after anti-PD-1 treatment. The origin of the receptors is a human donor with basal cell carcinoma.

V and J are TRBV5-4 and TRBJ2-7; D is possibly TRBD1 (6 bases). This CDR3 comprises 13 residues. Germline V gives CDR1 SGHNT, CDR2 YYREEE (reference sequence). The V gene lost 4 bases and the J gene lost 5 bases, with 13 bases spanning the gap. The CDR3 DNA follows: TGTGCCAGCAGCCGGGGCAGGGGTAACGAGCAGTACTTC. Translation gives CASSRGRGNEQYF.

V and J are TRBV11-3 and TRBJ2-7; 8 bases line up with TRBD1. CDR3 length: 17 residues. Trimming at V came to 4 bases and at J to 3 bases, leaving 14 bases not matched to a gene. The germline gives CDR1 SGHNT, CDR2 YENEEA. CDR3 nucleotide sequence: TGTGCCAGCAGCTCGCAGCGGACCGACAGGGGCATCTACGAGCAGTACTTC. Translated, it gives CASSSQRTDRGIYEQYF.

The genes are TRBV7-2 and TRBJ1-4, with D unclear. The V gene's germline CDR1 is SGHTA and CDR2 FQGNSA. This CDR3 contains 15 residues. With 1 base removed from V and 3 bases from J, the gap between germline ends came to 9 bases. The CDR3 region has the DNA TGTGCCAGCAGCTTAGGTATAGGCTCTAATGAAAAACTGTTTTTT. Translation gives CASSLGIGSNEKLFF.

The genes are TRBV9 and TRBJ1-3, with D possibly matching TRBD1 (6 bases). The CDR3 is 16 amino acids. Germline assignment: CDR1 SGDLS and CDR2 YYNGEE. With 4 bases removed from V and 0 bases from J, the gap between germline ends came to 14 bases. In nucleotides, the CDR3 is TGTGCCAGCAGCCAGGCTGCAGGGGACTCTGGAAACACCATATATTTT. Its translation is CASSQAAGDSGNTIYF.

The chain links TRBV5-6 to TRBJ1-5, with D unresolved. V was cut by 0 bases and J by 4 bases, with 8 bases left in between. Germline values: CDR1 SGHDT, CDR2 YYEEEE. The CDR3 consists of 14 residues. The CDR3 spells CASSLGSGNQPQHF. The DNA for the CDR3 is TGTGCCAGCAGCTTGGGTTCCGGGAATCAGCCCCAGCATTTT.

For the CDR3, the DNA is TGCGCCAGCAGCCCCAGATCGGAGTATAGCAATCAGCCCCAGCATTTT. Translated, it gives CASSPRSEYSNQPQHF. This chain links TRBV4-1 with TRBJ1-5, with D unclear. The length of the CDR3 is 16 residues. Per germline, CDR1 MGHRA and CDR2 YSYEKL. V gave up 4 bases and J gave up 0 bases, with 13 bases separating them.

The table lists this clone with a count of one. CDR3 sequence reads: CASSLGGTGFREQYF. Written as DNA, the CDR3 is TGCGCCAGCAGCTTGGGCGGGACAGGGTTTCGGGAGCAGTACTTC. The chain has TRBV5-1 and TRBJ2-7; 9 nucleotides line up with TRBD1. CDR1 is SGHRS and CDR2 is YFSETQ in the germline V gene. Trimming took 0 bases from V and 7 from J; bases not matched to a gene: 8. CDR3 length: 15 amino acids.